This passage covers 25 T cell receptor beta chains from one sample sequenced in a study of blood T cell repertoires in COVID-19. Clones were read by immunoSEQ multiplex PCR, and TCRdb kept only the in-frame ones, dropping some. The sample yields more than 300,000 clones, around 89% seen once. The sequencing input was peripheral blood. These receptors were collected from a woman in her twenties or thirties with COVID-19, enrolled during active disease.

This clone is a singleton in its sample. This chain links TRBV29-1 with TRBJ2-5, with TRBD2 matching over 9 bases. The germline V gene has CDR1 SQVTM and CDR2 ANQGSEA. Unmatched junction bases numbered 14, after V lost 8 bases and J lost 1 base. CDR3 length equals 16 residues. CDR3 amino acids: CSILRVSGGPQETQYF. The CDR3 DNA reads TGCAGCATCCTCAGAGTCAGCGGGGGGCCCCAAGAGACCCAGTACTTC.

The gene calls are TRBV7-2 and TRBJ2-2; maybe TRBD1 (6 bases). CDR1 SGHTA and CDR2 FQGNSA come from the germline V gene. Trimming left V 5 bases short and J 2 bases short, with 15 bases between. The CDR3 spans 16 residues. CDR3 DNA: TGTGCCAGCAGCCGTTGGACAGCCGTCAACACCGGGGAGCTGTTTTTT. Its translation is CASSRWTAVNTGELFF.

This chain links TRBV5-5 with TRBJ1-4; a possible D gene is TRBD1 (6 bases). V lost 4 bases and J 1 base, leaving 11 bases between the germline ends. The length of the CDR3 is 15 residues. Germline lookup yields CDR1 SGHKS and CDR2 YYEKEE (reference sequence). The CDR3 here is CASSTGTITNEKLFF. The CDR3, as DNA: TGTGCCAGCAGCACCGGGACAATAACTAATGAAAAACTGTTTTTT.

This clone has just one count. Here the CDR3 DNA reads TGCGCCAGCAGCTCTTCGACAGGGTGGGGAGAGACCCAGTACTTC. Residues: CASSSSTGWGETQYF. The chain is built from TRBV5-1 and TRBJ2-5; 7 nucleotides agree with TRBD1. This CDR3 comprises 15 residues. CDR1 and CDR2 (germline): SGHRS, YFSETQ. The trim removed 3 bases at V and 4 bases at J, leaving 9 bases unmatched.

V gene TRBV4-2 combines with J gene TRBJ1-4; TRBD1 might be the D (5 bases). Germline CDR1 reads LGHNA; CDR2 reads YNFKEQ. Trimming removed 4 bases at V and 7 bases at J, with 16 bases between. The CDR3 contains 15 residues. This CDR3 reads CASSRERGDTEKLFF. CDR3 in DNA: TGTGCCAGCAGCCGTGAACGGGGGGATACTGAAAAACTGTTTTTT.

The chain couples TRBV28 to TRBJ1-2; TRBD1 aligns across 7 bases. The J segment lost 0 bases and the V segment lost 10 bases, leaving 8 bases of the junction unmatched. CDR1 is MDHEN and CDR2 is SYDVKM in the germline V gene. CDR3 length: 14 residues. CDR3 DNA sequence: TGTGCCACCGCGAACAGGGGAGCTAACTATGGCTACACCTTC. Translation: CATANRGANYGYTF.

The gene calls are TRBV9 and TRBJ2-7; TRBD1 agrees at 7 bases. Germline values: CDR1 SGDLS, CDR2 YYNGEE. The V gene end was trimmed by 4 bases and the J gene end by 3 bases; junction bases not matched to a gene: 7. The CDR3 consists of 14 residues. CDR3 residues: CASSSGQKSYEQYF. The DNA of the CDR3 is TGTGCCAGCAGCTCGGGACAGAAAAGCTACGAGCAGTACTTC.

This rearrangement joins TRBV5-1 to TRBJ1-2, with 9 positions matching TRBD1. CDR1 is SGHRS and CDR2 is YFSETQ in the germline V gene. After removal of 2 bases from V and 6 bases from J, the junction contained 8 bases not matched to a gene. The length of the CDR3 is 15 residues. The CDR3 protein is CASSLTGTGSHGYTF. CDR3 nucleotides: TGCGCCAGCAGCTTAACCGGGACAGGGAGTCATGGCTACACCTTC.

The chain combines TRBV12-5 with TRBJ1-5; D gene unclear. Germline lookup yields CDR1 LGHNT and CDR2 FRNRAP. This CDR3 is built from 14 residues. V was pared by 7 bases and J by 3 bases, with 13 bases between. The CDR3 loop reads CASATNGVNQPQHF. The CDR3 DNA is TGTGCTAGTGCCACGAACGGGGTCAATCAGCCCCAGCATTTT.

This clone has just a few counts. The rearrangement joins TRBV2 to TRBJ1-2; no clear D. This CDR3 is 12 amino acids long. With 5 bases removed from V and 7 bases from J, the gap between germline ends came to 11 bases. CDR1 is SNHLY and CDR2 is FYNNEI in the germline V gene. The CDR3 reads CASSSLAIGYTF. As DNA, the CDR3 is TGTGCCAGCAGTTCCTTAGCGATTGGCTACACCTTC.

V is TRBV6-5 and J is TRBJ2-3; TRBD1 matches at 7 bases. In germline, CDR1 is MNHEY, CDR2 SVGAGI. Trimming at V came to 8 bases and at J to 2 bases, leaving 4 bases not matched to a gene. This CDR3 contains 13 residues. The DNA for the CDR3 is TGTGCCAGCGGGACAGCGAACACAGATACGCAGTATTTT. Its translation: CASGTANTDTQYF.

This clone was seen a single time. CDR3 DNA sequence: TGTGCCAGCAGGGACCCCGGGACAGGGTATACCTACGAGCAGTACTTC. It yields the protein CASRDPGTGYTYEQYF. This chain joins TRBV7-3 and TRBJ2-7, with 9 bases matching TRBD1. V was clipped by 6 bases and J by 2 bases; unmatched bases: 11. The CDR3 loop spans 16 amino acids. CDR1 SGHTA and CDR2 FQGTGA come from the germline V gene.

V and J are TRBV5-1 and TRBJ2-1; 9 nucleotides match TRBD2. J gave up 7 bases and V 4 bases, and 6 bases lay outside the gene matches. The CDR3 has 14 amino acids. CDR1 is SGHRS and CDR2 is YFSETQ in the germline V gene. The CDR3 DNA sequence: TGCGCCAGCAGCCAAGGACTAGCGTGGAATGAGCAGTTCTTC. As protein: CASSQGLAWNEQFF.

The CDR3 nucleotides are TGTGCCAGCAGCCCCGGACTAGCGGGGGGGAATGAGCAGTTCTTC. Protein sequence: CASSPGLAGGNEQFF. The genes are TRBV4-2 and TRBJ2-1, with 15 bases lining up with TRBD2. This CDR3 is built from 15 residues. Germline trimming cut 4 bases from V and 7 bases from J; bases unmatched to any gene: 2. Germline CDR1 LGHNA, CDR2 YNFKEQ.

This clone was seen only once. This chain's CDR3 is CASSLAQGVTGELFF. The CDR3 DNA is TGCGCCAGCAGCTTGGCGCAGGGGGTAACCGGGGAGCTGTTTTTT. The chain carries TRBV5-1 and TRBJ2-2, with 7 positions matching TRBD1. Germline loops: CDR1 SGHRS, CDR2 YFSETQ. V shed 0 bases, J shed 5 bases, and the junction held 4 bases outside the gene matches. The CDR3 contains 15 residues.

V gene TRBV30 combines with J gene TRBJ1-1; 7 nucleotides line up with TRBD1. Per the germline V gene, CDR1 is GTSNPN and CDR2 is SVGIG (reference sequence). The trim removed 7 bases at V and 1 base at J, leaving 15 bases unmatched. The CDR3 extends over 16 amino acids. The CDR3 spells CAYPRTGRMGNTEAFF. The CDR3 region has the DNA TGTGCCTACCCGAGGACAGGACGAATGGGGAACACTGAAGCTTTCTTT.

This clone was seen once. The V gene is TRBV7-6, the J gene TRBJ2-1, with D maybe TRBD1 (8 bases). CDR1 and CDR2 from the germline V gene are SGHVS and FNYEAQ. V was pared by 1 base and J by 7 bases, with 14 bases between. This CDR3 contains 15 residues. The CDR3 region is CASSLGTGGGNEQFF. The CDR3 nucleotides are TGTGCCAGCAGCTTAGGAACAGGGGGGGGGAATGAGCAGTTCTTC.

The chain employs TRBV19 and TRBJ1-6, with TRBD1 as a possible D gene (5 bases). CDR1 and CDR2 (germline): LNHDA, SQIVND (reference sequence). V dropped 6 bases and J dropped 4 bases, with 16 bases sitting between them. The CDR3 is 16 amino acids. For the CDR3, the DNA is TGTGCCAGTAGGGCGACAGTGAACATATATAATTCACCCCTCCACTTT. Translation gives CASRATVNIYNSPLHF.

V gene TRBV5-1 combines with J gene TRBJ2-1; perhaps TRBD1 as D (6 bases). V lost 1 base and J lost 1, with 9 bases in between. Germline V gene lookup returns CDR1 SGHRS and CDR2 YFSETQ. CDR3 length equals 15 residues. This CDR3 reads CASSLWQGSYNEQFF. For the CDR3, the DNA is TGCGCCAGCAGCTTGTGGCAGGGGTCCTACAATGAGCAGTTCTTC.

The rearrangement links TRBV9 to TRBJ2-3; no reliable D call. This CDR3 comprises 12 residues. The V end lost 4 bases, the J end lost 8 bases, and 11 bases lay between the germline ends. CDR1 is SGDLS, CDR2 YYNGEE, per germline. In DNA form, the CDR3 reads TGTGCCAGCAGCTCTGATACGCGTACGCAGTATTTT. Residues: CASSSDTRTQYF.

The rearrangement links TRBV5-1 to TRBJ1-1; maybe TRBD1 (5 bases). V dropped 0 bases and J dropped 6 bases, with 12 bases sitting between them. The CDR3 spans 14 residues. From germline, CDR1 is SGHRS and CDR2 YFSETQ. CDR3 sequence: CASSLGAGVAEAFF. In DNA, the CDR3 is TGCGCCAGCAGCTTGGGGGCGGGGGTCGCTGAAGCTTTCTTT.

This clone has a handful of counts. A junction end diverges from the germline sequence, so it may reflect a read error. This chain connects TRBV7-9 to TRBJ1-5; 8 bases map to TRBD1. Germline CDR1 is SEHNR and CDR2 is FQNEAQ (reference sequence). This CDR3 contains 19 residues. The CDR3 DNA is TGTGCCAGCACCTTAACTACACACTGGACAGGGCGCTTGGTGAGGCCCCAGCATTTT. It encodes CASTLTTHWTGRLVRPQHF.

The CDR3 loop reads CASSDLAGLTDTQYF. CDR3 DNA sequence: TGTGCCAGCAGTGACTTGGCGGGGCTTACAGATACGCAGTATTTT. The chain combines TRBV2 with TRBJ2-3; a weak D match, TRBD2 (6 bases). The CDR3 is 15 residues long. Germline values: CDR1 SNHLY, CDR2 FYNNEI. V was trimmed by 3 bases and J by 3 bases, leaving 13 bases between them. Supplemented by reference TRBV2 and TRBJ2-3, the full variable domain reads EPEVTQTPSHQVTQMGQEVILRCVPISNHLYFYWYRQILGQKVEFLVSFYNNEISEKSEIFDDQFSVERPDGSNFTLKIRSTKLEDSAMYFCASSDLAGLTDTQYFGPGTRLTVL.

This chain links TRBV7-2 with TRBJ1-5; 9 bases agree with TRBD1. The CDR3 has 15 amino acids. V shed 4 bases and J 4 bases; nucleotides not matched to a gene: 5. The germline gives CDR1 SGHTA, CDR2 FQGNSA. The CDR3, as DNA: TGTGCCAGCAGCTCGGGACAGGGAAGGAATCAGCCCCAGCATTTT. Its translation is CASSSGQGRNQPQHF.

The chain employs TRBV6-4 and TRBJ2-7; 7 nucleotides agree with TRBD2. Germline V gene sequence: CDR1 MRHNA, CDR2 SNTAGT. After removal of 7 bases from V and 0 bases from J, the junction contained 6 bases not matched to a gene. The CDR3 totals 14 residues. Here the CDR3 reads CASMGGPSSYEQYV. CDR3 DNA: TGTGCCAGCATGGGAGGGCCGAGCTCCTACGAGCAGTACGTC.